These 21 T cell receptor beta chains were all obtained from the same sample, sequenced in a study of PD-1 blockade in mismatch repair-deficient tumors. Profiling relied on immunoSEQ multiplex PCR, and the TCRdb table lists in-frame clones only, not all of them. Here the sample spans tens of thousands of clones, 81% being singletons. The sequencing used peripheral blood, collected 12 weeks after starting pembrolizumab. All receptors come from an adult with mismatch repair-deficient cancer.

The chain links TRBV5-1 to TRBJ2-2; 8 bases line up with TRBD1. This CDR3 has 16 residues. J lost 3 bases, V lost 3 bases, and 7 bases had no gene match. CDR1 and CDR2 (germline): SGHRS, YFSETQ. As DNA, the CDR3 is TGCGCCAGCAGCTCGTCTGCAGGGGGCGACACCGGGGAGCTGTTTTTT. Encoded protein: CASSSSAGGDTGELFF.

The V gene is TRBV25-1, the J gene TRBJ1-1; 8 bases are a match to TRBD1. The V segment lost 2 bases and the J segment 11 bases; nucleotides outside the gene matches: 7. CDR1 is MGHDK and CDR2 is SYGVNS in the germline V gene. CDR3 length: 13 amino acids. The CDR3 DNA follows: TGTGCCAGCAGTGAACAGGGGGCCCGGGGCGCTTTCTTT. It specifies CASSEQGARGAFF.

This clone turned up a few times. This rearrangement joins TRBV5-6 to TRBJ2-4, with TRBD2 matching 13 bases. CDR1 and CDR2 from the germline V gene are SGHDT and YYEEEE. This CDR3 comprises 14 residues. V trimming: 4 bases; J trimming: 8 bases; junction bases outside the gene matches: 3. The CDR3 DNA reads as TGTGCCAGCAGCCCTGGACTAGCGGGGGACATTCAGTACTTC. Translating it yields CASSPGLAGDIQYF.

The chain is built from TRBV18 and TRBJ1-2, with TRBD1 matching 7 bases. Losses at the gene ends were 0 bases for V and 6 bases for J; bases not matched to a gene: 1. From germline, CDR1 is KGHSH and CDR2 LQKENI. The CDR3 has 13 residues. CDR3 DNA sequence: TGTGCCAGCTCACCACCCGGGACAGATGGCTACACCTTC. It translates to CASSPPGTDGYTF.

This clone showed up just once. The CDR3 loop reads CASKAGTSGYEQYF. In nucleotides, the CDR3 is TGCGCCAGCAAGGCTGGGACTAGCGGCTACGAGCAGTACTTC. The V and J genes are TRBV10-2 and TRBJ2-7, with TRBD2 matching over 11 bases. This CDR3 region has 14 residues. V lost 7 bases, J lost 3 bases, and 5 bases stayed unmatched. The germline V gene has CDR1 WSHSY and CDR2 SAAADI.

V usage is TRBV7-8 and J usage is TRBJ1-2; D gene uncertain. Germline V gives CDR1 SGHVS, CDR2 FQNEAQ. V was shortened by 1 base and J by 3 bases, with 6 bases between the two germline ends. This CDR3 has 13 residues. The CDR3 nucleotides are TGTGCCAGCAGCTTAGACGCCGACTATGGCTACACCTTC. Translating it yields CASSLDADYGYTF.

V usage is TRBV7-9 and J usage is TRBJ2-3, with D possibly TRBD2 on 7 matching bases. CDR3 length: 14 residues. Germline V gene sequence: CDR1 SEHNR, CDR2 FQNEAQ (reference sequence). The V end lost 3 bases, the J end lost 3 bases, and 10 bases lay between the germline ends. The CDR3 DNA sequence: TGTGCCAGCAGCTTGGGGGGGCTAACAGATACGCAGTATTTT. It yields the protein CASSLGGLTDTQYF.

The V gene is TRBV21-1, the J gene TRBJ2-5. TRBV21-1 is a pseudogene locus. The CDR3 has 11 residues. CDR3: CASRQTETQYF. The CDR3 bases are TGTGCCAGCAGGCAAACGGAGACCCAGTACTTC.

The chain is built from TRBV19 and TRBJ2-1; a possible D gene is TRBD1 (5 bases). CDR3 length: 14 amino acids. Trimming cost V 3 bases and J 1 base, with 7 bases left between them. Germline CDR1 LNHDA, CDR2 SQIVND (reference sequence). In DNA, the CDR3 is TGTGCCAGTAGTATCCAGGGATCCTACAATGAGCAGTTCTTC. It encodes CASSIQGSYNEQFF.

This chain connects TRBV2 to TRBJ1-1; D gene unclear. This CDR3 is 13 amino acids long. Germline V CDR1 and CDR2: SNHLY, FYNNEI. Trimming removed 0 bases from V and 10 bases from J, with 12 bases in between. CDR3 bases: TGTGCCAGCAGTGAAGCGCTCAGGAACGGAGCTTTCTTT. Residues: CASSEALRNGAFF.

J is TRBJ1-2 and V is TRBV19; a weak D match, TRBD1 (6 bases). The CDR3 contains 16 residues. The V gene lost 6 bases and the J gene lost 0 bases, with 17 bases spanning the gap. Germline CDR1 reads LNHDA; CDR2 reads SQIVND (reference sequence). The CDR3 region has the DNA TGTGCCAGTAGCTATGCCCCCAGGGGAGCTAACTATGGCTACACCTTC. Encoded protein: CASSYAPRGANYGYTF.

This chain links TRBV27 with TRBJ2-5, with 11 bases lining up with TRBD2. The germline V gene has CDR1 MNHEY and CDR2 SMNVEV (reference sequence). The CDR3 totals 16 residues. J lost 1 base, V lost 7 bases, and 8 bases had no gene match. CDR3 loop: CASKLAGAGPQETQYF. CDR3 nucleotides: TGTGCCAGCAAACTAGCGGGAGCGGGGCCCCAAGAGACCCAGTACTTC.

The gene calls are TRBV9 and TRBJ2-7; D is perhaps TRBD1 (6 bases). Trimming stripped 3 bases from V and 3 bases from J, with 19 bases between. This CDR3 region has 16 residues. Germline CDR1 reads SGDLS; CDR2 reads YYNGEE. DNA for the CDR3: TGTGCCAGCAGCGGAGGCTTGGACAGTTCTAGCTACGAGCAGTACTTC. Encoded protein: CASSGGLDSSSYEQYF.

CDR3 nucleotide sequence: TGTGCCAGCAGAAATCCGACGGTGAACACTGAAGCTTTCTTT. Protein sequence: CASRNPTVNTEAFF. The chain is built from TRBV6-6 and TRBJ1-1; D is uncertain. Germline CDR1 reads MNHNY; CDR2 reads SVGAGI (reference sequence). The CDR3 loop spans 14 amino acids. V lost 6 bases, J lost 0 bases, and 11 bases lay in between.

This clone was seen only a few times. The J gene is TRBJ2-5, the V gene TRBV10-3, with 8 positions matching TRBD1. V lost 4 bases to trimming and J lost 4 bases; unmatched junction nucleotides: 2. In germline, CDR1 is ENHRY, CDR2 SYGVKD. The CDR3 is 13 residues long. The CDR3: CAISGTGLETQYF. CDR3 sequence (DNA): TGTGCCATCAGTGGGACAGGGTTAGAGACCCAGTACTTC.

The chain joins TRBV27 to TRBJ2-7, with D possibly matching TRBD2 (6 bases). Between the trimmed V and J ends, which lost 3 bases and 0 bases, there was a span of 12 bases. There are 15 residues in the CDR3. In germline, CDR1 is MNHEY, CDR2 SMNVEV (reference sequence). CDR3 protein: CASSFDGSFSYEQYF. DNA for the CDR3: TGTGCCAGCAGTTTCGACGGGAGTTTCTCCTACGAGCAGTACTTC.

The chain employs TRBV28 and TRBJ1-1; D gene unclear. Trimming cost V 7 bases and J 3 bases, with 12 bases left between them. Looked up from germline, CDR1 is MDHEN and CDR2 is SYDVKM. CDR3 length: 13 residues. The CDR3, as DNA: TGTGCCAGCACCCGACGTGGATACACTGAAGCTTTCTTT. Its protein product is CASTRRGYTEAFF. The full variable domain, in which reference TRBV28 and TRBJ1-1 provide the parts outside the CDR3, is DVKVTQSSRYLVKRTGEKVFLECVQDMDHENMFWYRQDPGLGLRLIYFSYDVKMKEKGDIPEGYSVSREKKERFSLILESASTNQTSMYLCASTRRGYTEAFFGQGTRLTVV.

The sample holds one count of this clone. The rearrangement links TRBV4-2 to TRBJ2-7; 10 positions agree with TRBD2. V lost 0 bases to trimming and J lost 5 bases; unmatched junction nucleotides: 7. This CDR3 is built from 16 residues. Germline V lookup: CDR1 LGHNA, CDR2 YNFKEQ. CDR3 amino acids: CASSQDRLAGANEQYF. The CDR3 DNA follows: TGTGCCAGCAGCCAAGATAGGCTAGCGGGAGCCAACGAGCAGTACTTC.

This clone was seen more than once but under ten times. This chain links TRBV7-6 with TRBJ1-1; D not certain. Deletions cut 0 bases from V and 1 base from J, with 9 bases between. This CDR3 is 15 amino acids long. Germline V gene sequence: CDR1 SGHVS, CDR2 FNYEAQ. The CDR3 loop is CASSLALAANTEAFF. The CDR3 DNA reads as TGTGCCAGCAGCTTAGCGTTGGCAGCGAACACTGAAGCTTTCTTT.

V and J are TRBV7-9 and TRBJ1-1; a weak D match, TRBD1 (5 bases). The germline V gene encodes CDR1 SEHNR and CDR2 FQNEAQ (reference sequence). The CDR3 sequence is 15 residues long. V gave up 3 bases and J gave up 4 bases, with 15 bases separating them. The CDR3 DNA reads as TGTGCCAGCAGCTTTATTGCAGGGTCCGGCACTGAAGCTTTCTTT. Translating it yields CASSFIAGSGTEAFF. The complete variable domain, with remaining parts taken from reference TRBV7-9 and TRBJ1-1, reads DTGVSQNPRHKITKRGQNVTFRCDPISEHNRLYWYRQTLGQGPEFLTYFQNEAQLEKSRLLSDRFSAERPKGSFSTLEIQRTEQGDSAMYLCASSFIAGSGTEAFFGQGTRLTVV.

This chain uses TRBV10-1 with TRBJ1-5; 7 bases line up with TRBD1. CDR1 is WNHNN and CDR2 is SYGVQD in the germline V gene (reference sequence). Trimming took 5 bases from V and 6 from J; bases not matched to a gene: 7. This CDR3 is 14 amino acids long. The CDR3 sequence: CASSPDRVSQPQHF. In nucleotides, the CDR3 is TGCGCCAGCAGTCCCGACAGGGTTAGTCAGCCCCAGCATTTT.